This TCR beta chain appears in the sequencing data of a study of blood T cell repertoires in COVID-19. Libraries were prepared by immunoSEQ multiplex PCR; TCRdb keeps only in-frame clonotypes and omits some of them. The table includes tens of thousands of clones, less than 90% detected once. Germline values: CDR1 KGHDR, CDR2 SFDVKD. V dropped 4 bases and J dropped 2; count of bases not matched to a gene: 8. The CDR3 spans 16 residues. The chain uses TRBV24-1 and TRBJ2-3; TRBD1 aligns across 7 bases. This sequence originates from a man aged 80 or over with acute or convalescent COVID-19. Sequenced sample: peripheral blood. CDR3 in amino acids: CATSDRKQGLTDTQYF. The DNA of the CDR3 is TGTGCCACCAGTGACCGTAAACAGGGGCTCACAGATACGCAGTATTTT.